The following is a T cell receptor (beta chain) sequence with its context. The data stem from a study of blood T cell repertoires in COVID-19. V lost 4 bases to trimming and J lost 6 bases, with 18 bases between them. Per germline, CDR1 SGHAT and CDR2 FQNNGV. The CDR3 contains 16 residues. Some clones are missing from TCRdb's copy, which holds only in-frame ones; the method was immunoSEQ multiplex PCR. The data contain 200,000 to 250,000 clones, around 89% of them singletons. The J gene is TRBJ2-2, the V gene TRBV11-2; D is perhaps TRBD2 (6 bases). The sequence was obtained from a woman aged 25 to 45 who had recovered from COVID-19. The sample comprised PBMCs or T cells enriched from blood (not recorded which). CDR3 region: CASSSPGLPGPGELFF. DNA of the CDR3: TGTGCCAGCAGCTCACCGGGACTCCCTGGACCCGGGGAGCTGTTTTTT.